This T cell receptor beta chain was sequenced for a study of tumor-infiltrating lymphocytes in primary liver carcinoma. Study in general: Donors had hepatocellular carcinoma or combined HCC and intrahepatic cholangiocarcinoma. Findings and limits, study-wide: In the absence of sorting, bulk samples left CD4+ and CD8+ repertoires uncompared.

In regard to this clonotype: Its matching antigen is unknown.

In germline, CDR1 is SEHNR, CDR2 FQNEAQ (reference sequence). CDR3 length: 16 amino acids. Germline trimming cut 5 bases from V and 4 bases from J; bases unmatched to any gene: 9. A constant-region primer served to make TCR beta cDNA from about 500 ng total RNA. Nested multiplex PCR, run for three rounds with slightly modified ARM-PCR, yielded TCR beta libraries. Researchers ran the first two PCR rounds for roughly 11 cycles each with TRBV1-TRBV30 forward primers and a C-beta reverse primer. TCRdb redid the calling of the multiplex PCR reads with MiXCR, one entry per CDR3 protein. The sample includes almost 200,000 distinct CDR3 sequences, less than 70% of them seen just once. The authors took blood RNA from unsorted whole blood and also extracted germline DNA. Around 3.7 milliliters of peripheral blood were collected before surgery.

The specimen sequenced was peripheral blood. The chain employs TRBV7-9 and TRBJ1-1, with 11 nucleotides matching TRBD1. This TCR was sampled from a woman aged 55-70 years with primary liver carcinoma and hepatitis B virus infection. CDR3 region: CASSPRGTGGITEAFF. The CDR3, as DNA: TGTGCCAGCAGCCCCCGGGGGACAGGGGGAATCACTGAAGCTTTCTTT.